This T cell receptor (beta chain) is drawn from a study of PD-1 blockade in classical Hodgkin lymphoma (TCRdb year 2020). With respect to the entire study: Nivolumab dosing was 3 mg/kg intravenously every 2 weeks, continuing until either disease progression or unacceptable toxicity. The study used CyTOF and TCR beta sequencing to define a peripheral blood immune signature of response to PD-1 blockade in classical Hodgkin lymphoma.

What the study reported, not specific to this receptor: Baseline diversity similar to that of newly diagnosed patients was observed in trial patients achieving complete response, whereas significantly lower diversity was observed in partial responders and progressors. Patients starting nivolumab less than 1 year after ASCT had lower diversity and were excluded from later analyses to avoid confounding by immune reconstitution. The study was limited to a single clinical trial cohort, and causes of repertoire differences, possibly disease activity or prior therapy, remained undefined. Newly diagnosed patients were reported to have lower baseline TCR diversity than healthy donors, and relapsed/refractory patients were reported to have lower baseline TCR diversity still. A significant rise by C4D1 was seen in CD4+ but not CD8+ TCR diversity (p=0.0027 vs p=0.16), with the rise being most apparent in complete responders (p=0.02).

The Qiagen DNeasy kit was used to extract genomic DNA from unsorted PBMCs and from the negatively selected CD4+ and CD8+ fractions. Amplification of TCR beta CDR3 regions was done by immunoSEQ multiplex PCR with primers that anneal to V and J segments. A synthetic immune receptor repertoire was used to minimize amplification bias, and any residual bias was removed computationally once sequencing was done. In the authors' own workflow: Custom Python scripts were used to quantify repertoire diversity as the Shannon entropy index. Unsorted, CD4+ and CD8+ repertoires were analyzed separately, except in combined analyses where CD4+ and CD8+ sequences were merged in silico. A clone was considered expanded if an increase in frequency of at least 2-fold after treatment relative to C1D1 was found, and a pseudocount of 0.5 was applied to clones undetected at baseline. Clones with 0 or 1 copy at C1D1 were defined as singleton clones, while clones with 2 or more copies were defined as non-singleton clones. Clones expanded in unsorted samples were annotated as CD4+, CD8+ or unknown by matching protein sequences in sorted samples from the same patient. Diversity changes from C1D1 to C4D1 were tested in paired samples using Wilcoxon tests. The source is immuneACCESS, and TCRdb retained only in-frame sequences with V and J called. Part of the clones is not carried over; for the studies checked, unresolved V genes explain less than half of this, and the remainder is unexplained. V and J calls and clone size come straight from that table; D and trimming were deduced from the DNA. The sample table holds roughly 60,000 clones, of which about 92% were seen once. The ten largest clonotypes hold approximately 8% of the sample.

The time point label corresponds to: cycle 4 day 1 (C4D1), after more than five weeks of nivolumab. All trial patients had relapsed after autologous stem cell transplantation, with cohorts A, B and C differing in prior brentuximab vedotin exposure. The trial cohort included 55 to 65 patients with relapsed/refractory classical Hodgkin lymphoma, and each patient had a best overall response of complete response, partial response or progressive disease. Single-agent nivolumab was administered to trial patients in the multi-cohort phase II CheckMate 205 trial. An independent review committee assessed best overall response by applying the 2007 International Working Group response criteria. Trial PBMCs were obtained immediately prior to nivolumab initiation (C1D1) and on therapy at cycle 2 day 1 and cycle 4 day 1. After peripheral blood was drawn into 8 mL Vacutainer Cell Preparation Tubes, PBMCs were isolated by centrifugation and then cryopreserved.

This clone has only one observation. This clone's antigen is unknown. No base quality information exists; no much larger clone differs at one position. The CDR3 starts with the cysteine, ends with the phenylalanine, and has 15 residues. Of the read, only the CDR3 DNA is kept; its 45 bases are in frame from base 1. Reading the germline V gene gives CDR1 SNHLY and CDR2 FYNNEI. V has 4 bases trimmed and J has 4 bases trimmed; junction bases matching no gene number 7. The specimen comprised peripheral blood mononuclear cells (PBMCs), sampled before the fourth cycle of nivolumab. This TCR was recovered from a human donor with classical Hodgkin lymphoma. Recombination linked TRBV2 to TRBJ2-3, with 8 junctional bases fitting TRBD2. The CDR3 has the sequence CASSGFGGGSDTQYF. The sequenced DNA is TGTGCCAGCAGTGGGTTTGGCGGGGGGTCAGATACGCAGTATTTT.